Detailed here is one T cell receptor (beta chain). The method was immunoSEQ multiplex PCR; TCRdb's version includes in-frame clones alone and lacks a portion of them. Of roughly 51,000 clones detected, roughly nine tenths appear once; the ten largest clones hold around 7%. These data come from a study of blood T cell repertoires in COVID-19. Germline V gives CDR1 SGHRS, CDR2 YFSETQ. The CDR3 is made up of 14 amino acids. Trimming left V 0 bases short and J 5 bases short, with 12 bases between. The receptor was isolated from a woman aged 55-70 years with active or convalescent COVID-19. The rearrangement uses TRBV5-1 and TRBJ2-7; D gene uncertain. Sequencing was done on a sample of peripheral blood. The chain's CDR3 is CASSLVAGGNEQYF. DNA of the CDR3: TGCGCCAGCAGCTTGGTGGCTGGCGGCAACGAGCAGTACTTC.